The 14 T cell receptor beta chains in this list originate from one sample, sequenced in a study of shared clonotypes between healthy human individuals. Profiled with immunoSEQ multiplex PCR; TCRdb holds only in-frame clones, not every one. The sample has 2 million to 3 million clones; approximately 93% are singletons. The sequencing sample was made of naive CD4+ T cells from PBMCs. Subset denoted: CD45RA+ positively selected. The receptors here all came from a man aged 18 to 35 in good health. Some clones in this sample may be carry-over from other donors' samples.

The chain joins TRBV6-1 to TRBJ2-5; D not certain. Gene TRBJ2-7 matches the end of the DNA better, so the J call may be wrong. The germline CDR1 and CDR2 sequences are MNHNS and SASEGT. This CDR3 contains 17 residues. In DNA, the CDR3 is TGTGCCAGCAGTGAAAGCCCCCGTGGTGGTAGGTCCTACGAGCAGTACTTC. Amino acid sequence: CASSESPRGGRSYEQYF.

The J gene is TRBJ2-2, the V gene TRBV11-3, with D possibly being TRBD1 (5 bases). Trimming removed 7 bases at V and 5 bases at J, with 17 bases between. There are 15 residues in the CDR3. Germline CDR1 reads SGHNT; CDR2 reads YENEEA. CDR3 amino acids: CASTHLKGFTGELFF. The CDR3, as DNA: TGTGCCAGCACCCACCTGAAGGGGTTTACCGGGGAGCTGTTTTTT. The entire variable domain, with the rest obtained from reference TRBV11-3 and TRBJ2-2, is as follows: EAGVVQSPRYKIIEKKQPVAFWCNPISGHNTLYWYLQNLGQGPELLIRYENEEAVDDSQLPKDRFSAERLKGVDSTLKIQPAELGDSAVYLCASTHLKGFTGELFFGEGSRLTVL.

V gene TRBV28 combines with J gene TRBJ2-1; D remains ambiguous. Germline V CDR1 and CDR2: MDHEN, SYDVKM. V was pared by 8 bases and J by 6 bases, with 11 bases between. The CDR3 has 12 amino acids. The CDR3 spells CASQSYPNEQFF. The CDR3 coding sequence is TGTGCCAGCCAATCATACCCCAATGAGCAGTTCTTC.

The V and J genes are TRBV18 and TRBJ2-1; 12 nucleotides line up with TRBD2. The CDR3 consists of 22 residues. Germline V gives CDR1 KGHSH, CDR2 LQKENI. With 2 bases clipped from V and 3 bases from J, the junction kept 20 bases outside the gene matches. CDR3 loop: CASSPGTGDRLAGARGYNEQFF. CDR3 bases: TGTGCCAGCTCACCAGGGACAGGGGATAGACTAGCGGGAGCGAGGGGCTACAATGAGCAGTTCTTC.

The chain employs TRBV18 and TRBJ1-2, with D uncertain. This CDR3 contains 12 residues. The germline V and J ends were trimmed by 2 bases and 7 bases, with 8 bases remaining between them. Germline V gene data show CDR1 as KGHSH and CDR2 as LQKENI. CDR3 amino acids: CASSPSTSGYTF. CDR3 in DNA: TGTGCCAGCTCACCATCCACAAGTGGCTACACCTTC.

The V gene is TRBV6-5, the J gene TRBJ2-5; D tentatively fits TRBD1 or TRBD2 (6 bases each). The closer fit of TRBJ2-7 to the DNA end suggests the J call may be wrong. Germline CDR1 is MNHEY and CDR2 is SVGAGI. The CDR3 is made up of 12 amino acids. Here the CDR3 reads CSSRGQAYEQYF. The CDR3, as DNA: TGTTCTTCCCGGGGGCAGGCCTACGAGCAGTACTTC.

This rearrangement joins TRBV2 to TRBJ1-2; TRBD1 matches at 9 bases. V dropped 5 bases and J dropped 7; count of bases not matched to a gene: 11. This CDR3 is 15 amino acids long. Germline values: CDR1 SNHLY, CDR2 FYNNEI. CDR3 coding DNA: TGTGCCAGCAGTAACCAAGACAGGGGGTCGGGTGGCTACACCTTC. Amino acid sequence: CASSNQDRGSGGYTF.

V gene TRBV11-3 combines with J gene TRBJ2-3; no definite D call. Germline loops: CDR1 SGHNT, CDR2 YENEEA. V was trimmed by 3 bases and J by 4 bases, leaving 11 bases between them. CDR3 length: 14 residues. CDR3 amino acids: CASSFASPPDTQYF. The DNA for the CDR3 is TGTGCCAGCAGCTTCGCCTCCCCCCCAGATACGCAGTATTTT.

This clone was observed a single time. This chain links TRBV7-2 with TRBJ2-7; D is possibly TRBD1 (6 bases). The CDR3 length is 15 residues. The germline CDR1 and CDR2 sequences are SGHTA and FQGNSA. The V gene lost 5 bases and the J gene lost 0 bases, with 14 bases spanning the gap. This CDR3 is CASSPYRVRSYEQYF. DNA for the CDR3: TGTGCCAGCAGCCCGTACAGGGTACGCTCCTACGAGCAGTACTTC. Variable domain in full (rest from reference TRBV7-2 and TRBJ2-7): GAGVSQSPSNKVTEKGKDVELRCDPISGHTALYWYRQSLGQGLEFLIYFQGNSAPDKSGLPSDRFSAERTGGSVSTLTIQRTQQEDSAVYLCASSPYRVRSYEQYFGPGTRLTVT.

The chain is built from TRBV6-1 and TRBJ2-7, with D maybe TRBD2 (6 bases). CDR1 MNHNS and CDR2 SASEGT come from the germline V gene. V gave up 6 bases and J gave up 4 bases, with 10 bases separating them. This CDR3 contains 12 residues. CDR3 region: CASRLADYEQYF. In DNA form, the CDR3 reads TGTGCCAGCAGATTAGCGGATTACGAGCAGTACTTC.

J is TRBJ1-5 and V is TRBV19, with TRBD1 as a possible D gene (6 bases). Per the germline V gene, CDR1 is LNHDA and CDR2 is SQIVND (reference sequence). The CDR3 totals 14 residues. V lost 3 bases, J lost 3 bases, and 9 bases lay in between. Here the CDR3 DNA reads TGTGCCAGTAGTATCCCAGGGGTCAATCAGCCCCAGCATTTT. Protein product: CASSIPGVNQPQHF.

The chain has TRBV6-1 and TRBJ2-7; no clear D gene. Germline V gives CDR1 MNHNS, CDR2 SASEGT. CDR3 length: 16 amino acids. V was cut by 1 base and J by 1 base, with 14 bases left in between. The CDR3 is CASSEGRRPYSYEQYF. CDR3 sequence (DNA): TGTGCCAGCAGTGAAGGCAGGCGTCCGTATTCCTACGAGCAGTACTTC.

The genes are TRBV6-5 and TRBJ2-7; D remains unclear. V dropped 5 bases and J dropped 4 bases, with 12 bases sitting between them. The CDR3 consists of 13 residues. Looked up from germline, CDR1 is MNHEY and CDR2 is SVGAGI. This CDR3 is CASSLTVGYEQYF. The DNA of the CDR3 is TGTGCCAGCAGTCTCACGGTGGGTTACGAGCAGTACTTC.

This rearrangement joins TRBV28 to TRBJ2-6, with 10 bases identical to TRBD1. V was clipped by 5 bases and J by 4 bases; unmatched bases: 11. Germline CDR1 reads MDHEN; CDR2 reads SYDVKM. This CDR3 has 18 amino acids. The chain's CDR3 is CASSKTPGTGDGANVLTF. Here the CDR3 DNA reads TGTGCCAGCAGTAAAACCCCCGGGACAGGGGACGGGGCCAACGTCCTGACTTTC.